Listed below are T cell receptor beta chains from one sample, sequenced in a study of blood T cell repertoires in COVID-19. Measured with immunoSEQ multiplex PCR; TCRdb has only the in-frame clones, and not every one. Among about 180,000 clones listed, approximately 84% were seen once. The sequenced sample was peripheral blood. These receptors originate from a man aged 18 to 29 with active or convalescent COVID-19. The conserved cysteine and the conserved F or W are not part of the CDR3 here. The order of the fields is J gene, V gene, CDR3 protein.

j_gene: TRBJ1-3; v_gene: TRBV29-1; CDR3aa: SVSPGGSGNTIY
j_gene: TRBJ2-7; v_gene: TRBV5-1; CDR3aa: ASSTGGWEGYEQY
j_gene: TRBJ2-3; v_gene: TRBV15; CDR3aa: ATSRTAYTDTQY
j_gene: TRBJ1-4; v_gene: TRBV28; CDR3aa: ASSKGGREKLF
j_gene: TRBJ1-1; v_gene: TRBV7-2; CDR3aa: ASSLGGGRKAEAF
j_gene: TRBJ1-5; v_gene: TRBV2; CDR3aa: ASSAGQGGNQPQH
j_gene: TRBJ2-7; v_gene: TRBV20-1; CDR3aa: SASAGTGRAYEQY
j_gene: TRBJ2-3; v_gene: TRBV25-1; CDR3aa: ASSEWGSGRVTDTQY
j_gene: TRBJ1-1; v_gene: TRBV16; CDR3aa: ASSRAGLSAEAF
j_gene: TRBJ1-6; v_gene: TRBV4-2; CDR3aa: ASSQAWDFNSPLH
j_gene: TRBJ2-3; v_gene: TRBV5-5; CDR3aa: ASSRDTDTQY
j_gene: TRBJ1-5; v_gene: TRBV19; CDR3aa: ASNIGGNRYQPQH
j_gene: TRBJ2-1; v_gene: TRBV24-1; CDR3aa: ATSVSGGVNEQF